This T cell receptor beta chain was recovered during a study of OX40 agonist ivuxolimab in advanced cancers. Study-level results: Relatively little clonal expansion, among the lowest observed, appeared in partial responders at 0.1-3.0 mg/kg.

Remarks on this clone: The antigen remains unidentified.

The V and J ends lost 5 bases and 8 bases respectively, with 13 bases between them. There are 13 residues in the CDR3. The germline V gene encodes CDR1 SGHTA and CDR2 FQGNSA. Assay used: immunoSEQ multiplex PCR; TCRdb lists only in-frame clones, some missing. In the table there are some 73,000 clones, 70% to 90% of which are singletons. The TCR was taken from an adult with an advanced solid tumor such as melanoma, head and neck, liver or kidney cancer. V is TRBV7-2 and J is TRBJ2-1; D assignment may be TRBD1 or TRBD2 (5 bases each). Sample: CD4+ or CD8+ T cells sorted from blood, taken in a trial of the OX40 agonist ivuxolimab. In DNA form, the CDR3 reads TGTGCCAGCAGCGTGAATATGGGGGATGAGCAGTTCTTC. This translates into CASSVNMGDEQFF.